This T cell receptor (beta chain) was captured by sequencing in a study of OX40 agonist ivuxolimab in advanced cancers. About the research overall: An agonistic anti-OX40 (CD134) antibody, ivuxolimab, was used to treat the patients. From about 23 to 85 years was the age range, with a mean of about 54 years, and around 84% were male.

TCRdb's copy holds only in-frame clones and misses some; the assay was immunoSEQ multiplex PCR. The data show some 66,000 clones, with roughly 80% seen just once and 2.5% held by the top ten. Turning to this clone: Its antigen is unidentified.

Germline V gives CDR1 SGHDT, CDR2 YYEEEE. V shed 4 bases, J shed 2 bases, and the junction held 7 bases outside the gene matches. The CDR3 totals 16 residues. Whole-study findings and limits: In the expanded peripheral T cells, antigen specificity was never determined.

This rearrangement joins TRBV5-6 to TRBJ2-1; the match to TRBD2 covers 9 bases. Sequenced here: CD4+ or CD8+ T cells sorted from blood, sampled in a trial of the OX40 agonist ivuxolimab. This receptor was taken from an adult with an advanced solid tumor such as melanoma, head and neck, liver or kidney cancer. The CDR3 loop reads CASSAVRLAAYNEQFF. In nucleotides, the CDR3 is TGTGCCAGCAGCGCAGTTCGACTAGCGGCCTACAATGAGCAGTTCTTC.